The clone carrying this T cell receptor beta chain has a handful of counts. Its specificity is not known. Trimming shortened V by 4 bases and J by 3 bases, and 7 bases separated the two germline ends. From germline, CDR1 is SGHTA and CDR2 FQGNSA. This CDR3 has 13 residues. This sample stems from a study of T cell repertoires in cytomegalovirus infection. Overall study: CMV infection and matching HLA type were both indicated by public TCR beta signatures.

TCRdb reanalysed the reads using MiXCR and keeps one entry per CDR3 protein. Among about 900,000 distinct CDR3 sequences listed, about a third were seen once. Study findings and constraints: CMV-specific TCR beta clonotypes restricted by HLA-C were the ones dominating the ex vivo response. Summed public TCR beta family frequency identified CMV carriers bearing the relevant HLA.

The rearrangement uses TRBV7-2 and TRBJ1-5; the D is unclear. The source of this sequence is a human donor in good health (CMV status not recorded). Some clones in this sample may be carry-over from other donors' samples. Sequenced here: cultured CD8+ T cells from PBMCs, sampled from culture after CMV antigen stimulation. CDR3: CASSSWDNQPQHF. CDR3 DNA sequence: TGTGCCAGCAGCTCATGGGACAATCAGCCCCAGCATTTT.